A single TCR beta chain is shown here with its context. This clonotype was seen repeatedly, ten times or more. Its antigen remains unidentified. The sample holds no much larger clone one base away, and base qualities are not on file. This sample is drawn from a study of T cell repertoires in cytomegalovirus infection (dated 2019 in TCRdb). At the level of the whole study: The peptide stimulations were aimed at well-studied HLA-B-restricted epitopes as well as recently identified HLA-C-restricted CMV epitopes, whose presentation resists viral immunomodulation. Donor HLA type was relevant to the analysis, as public TCR beta signatures indicated carriage of CMV infection together with the matching HLA type.

Instrument on record: Illumina HiSeq 1500. TCRdb reworked the public reads: Q25 trimming with fastp, MiXCR clone assembly, productive beta chains retained. Every entry covers one CDR3 protein and lists the most common genes and DNA from its rows. The sample table lists fewer than 650,000 distinct CDR3 sequences, approximately 40% of them with a count of one. The ten biggest clones cover around 48% of the sample. Study-level results and caveats: In both this cohort and an independent roughly 330-donor cohort, the cumulative frequency of public TCR beta family members distinguished carriers of CMV infection plus the relevant HLA type. In the ex vivo response, HLA-C-restricted CMV-specific TCR beta clonotypes were dominant, and in two of eight donors the single most frequent clonotype came from this HLA-C-restricted group.

The treatment or condition label for this specimen denotes: in vitro stimulation with specific CMV peptide epitopes to enrich CMV-specific T cells. CDR1 and CDR2, per the germline V gene, are SGHTA and FQGNSA. Between the V and J ends, shortened by 1 base and 6 bases respectively, the junction contains 13 bases. The cysteine opens and the phenylalanine closes a CDR3 of 14 amino acids. Just CDR3 DNA is preserved here, 42 bases in frame from base 1. Sequencing was performed on cultured PBMCs, taken from culture after CMV antigen stimulation. The chain couples TRBV7-2 to TRBJ2-7, with the D gene tentatively TRBD1 or TRBD2, based on 5 matching bases in each. The sequence was obtained from a human donor in good health (CMV status not recorded). Some clones in this sample may be carry-over from other donors' samples. Here is the DNA: TGTGCCAGCAGCTTAGGCGGGTCGAGGGGCGAGCAGTACTTC. Its protein is CASSLGGSRGEQYF.